Listed below are T cell receptor beta chains from one sample, sequenced in a study of vaccination and CD4 T cells after COVID-19. TCRdb passed the PCR reads through MiXCR, listing each CDR3 protein once. The repertoire includes just under 4,500 distinct CDR3 sequences, roughly 22% of them detected once, and under 70% sits in the top ten. No antigen is known for these receptors. Source: CD4+ T cells from blood, cultured in vitro, taken after SARS-CoV-2 vaccination. The receptors originated from a human donor who had recovered from COVID-19. CDR3s include the opening cysteine and the closing phenylalanine or tryptophan. D genes are given only for firm matches. The size of a clone is reported for some rows only, either as once, few or many, or as a class for expanded clones.

CDR3 DNA: TGTGCCAGCAGTGTACTCCCAGATACGCAGTATTTT; CDR3 protein: CASSVLPDTQYF; J gene: TRBJ2-3; D gene: .; V gene: TRBV6-1; clone size: few
CDR3 DNA: TGTGCCAGCTCACCAAGTACCGGGGGGCGCGGGTACGAGCAGTACTTC; CDR3 protein: CASSPSTGGRGYEQYF; J gene: TRBJ2-7; D gene: .; V gene: TRBV18; clone size: .
CDR3 DNA: TGCAGTGCTAGAGAATGGGGACAGGGGGCCTTAAGAGGCACTGAAGCTTTCTTT; CDR3 protein: CSAREWGQGALRGTEAFF; J gene: TRBJ1-1; D gene: TRBD1; V gene: TRBV20-1; clone size: .
CDR3 DNA: TGCGCCAGCAGCCTCCCGGGACTAGCGGGTAGTAAGAGAGAGACCCAGTACTTC; CDR3 protein: CASSLPGLAGSKRETQYF; J gene: TRBJ2-5; D gene: TRBD2; V gene: TRBV5-1; clone size: .
CDR3 DNA: TGTGCCAGCAGGACCGCCGGTTGGTCCTATAATTCACCCCTCCACTTT; CDR3 protein: CASRTAGWSYNSPLHF; J gene: TRBJ1-6; D gene: .; V gene: TRBV27; clone size: medium-sized
CDR3 DNA: TGTGCCAGCAGCAAGGACAGAGGAAACTATGGCTACACCTTC; CDR3 protein: CASSKDRGNYGYTF; J gene: TRBJ1-2; D gene: .; V gene: TRBV21-1; clone size: few
CDR3 DNA: TGTGCCAGTAGTTCCGGGACGGCCAAATACGAGCAGTACTTC; CDR3 protein: CASSSGTAKYEQYF; J gene: TRBJ2-7; D gene: .; V gene: TRBV19; clone size: many
CDR3 DNA: TGCAGTGCTAGAGAGATAAGAGCCGGGGAGCTGTTTTTT; CDR3 protein: CSAREIRAGELFF; J gene: TRBJ2-2; D gene: .; V gene: TRBV20-1; clone size: medium-sized
CDR3 DNA: TGTGCCAGCTCACCACTGCGGGGAGTGGGCTATGGCTACACCTTC; CDR3 protein: CASSPLRGVGYGYTF; J gene: TRBJ1-2; D gene: .; V gene: TRBV18; clone size: few
CDR3 DNA: TGTGCCAGCAGCTGGCGCCCGGGGGAGACCCAGTACTTC; CDR3 protein: CASSWRPGETQYF; J gene: TRBJ2-5; D gene: .; V gene: TRBV11-3; clone size: medium-sized
CDR3 DNA: TGCGCCAGCAGCCAAGTTAATCTAGTAAGCACAGATACGCAGTATTTT; CDR3 protein: CASSQVNLVSTDTQYF; J gene: TRBJ2-3; D gene: .; V gene: TRBV4-1; clone size: .
CDR3 DNA: TGCAGTGCTAGAGGGCTTGAAGGAAACACCATATATTTT; CDR3 protein: CSARGLEGNTIYF; J gene: TRBJ1-3; D gene: .; V gene: TRBV20-1; clone size: .
CDR3 DNA: TGCAGTGCTAGAGCGGGACTAGATATCCCAGATACGCAGTATTTT; CDR3 protein: CSARAGLDIPDTQYF; J gene: TRBJ2-3; D gene: TRBD2; V gene: TRBV20-1; clone size: medium-sized
CDR3 DNA: TGCAGTGCTAGGGTGGGCAGCTCTGGAAACACCATATATTTT; CDR3 protein: CSARVGSSGNTIYF; J gene: TRBJ1-3; D gene: .; V gene: TRBV20-1; clone size: .
CDR3 DNA: TGCGCCAGCAGCCAGGCTGGACAGGGGAGGAGCTATGGCTACACCTTC; CDR3 protein: CASSQAGQGRSYGYTF; J gene: TRBJ1-2; D gene: TRBD1; V gene: TRBV4-1; clone size: .
CDR3 DNA: TGTGCCATTAAGAACGTAAATGAGCAGTTCTTC; CDR3 protein: CAIKNVNEQFF; J gene: TRBJ2-1; D gene: .; V gene: TRBV10-3; clone size: .
CDR3 DNA: TGTGCCAGCAGTGAAGGCCTTGGAGTGGACGTAACTAAGACTAACTATGGCTACACCTTC; CDR3 protein: CASSEGLGVDVTKTNYGYTF; J gene: TRBJ1-2; D gene: .; V gene: TRBV7-2; clone size: .
CDR3 DNA: TGTGCCAGCCGAACTAGAAGTAGTAATTCACCCCTCCACTTT; CDR3 protein: CASRTRSSNSPLHF; J gene: TRBJ1-6; D gene: .; V gene: TRBV27; clone size: few
CDR3 DNA: TGTGCCAATACTCCCGGGACAGCCTACAATGAGCAGTTCTTC; CDR3 protein: CANTPGTAYNEQFF; J gene: TRBJ2-1; D gene: TRBD1; V gene: TRBV19; clone size: .
CDR3 DNA: TGTGCCAGCAGCTTGGGGGGTGGACAGGGGTATCAGCCCCAGCATTTT; CDR3 protein: CASSLGGGQGYQPQHF; J gene: TRBJ1-5; D gene: TRBD1; V gene: TRBV5-4; clone size: few
CDR3 DNA: TGCAGTGCTAGAGTTCCCAGTTCGGGCAATGAGCAGTTCTTC; CDR3 protein: CSARVPSSGNEQFF; J gene: TRBJ2-1; D gene: .; V gene: TRBV20-1; clone size: medium-sized
CDR3 DNA: TGTGCCAGCCAAGGATACGGATACACCGGGGAGCTGTTTTTT; CDR3 protein: CASQGYGYTGELFF; J gene: TRBJ2-2; D gene: .; V gene: TRBV2; clone size: .
CDR3 DNA: TGTGCCAGCAGTGACTCGGGGGAGACAGATACGCAGTATTTT; CDR3 protein: CASSDSGETDTQYF; J gene: TRBJ2-3; D gene: .; V gene: TRBV6-4; clone size: few
CDR3 DNA: TGCAGTGCTAGAGAAGCCAAGGGGGCGTCCGGGGAGCTGTTTTTT; CDR3 protein: CSAREAKGASGELFF; J gene: TRBJ2-2; D gene: TRBD1; V gene: TRBV20-1; clone size: .
CDR3 DNA: TGTGCCAGCAACCCGTGGCAGGGCCCGCGACCTAACACTGAAGCTTTCTTT; CDR3 protein: CASNPWQGPRPNTEAFF; J gene: TRBJ1-1; D gene: .; V gene: TRBV6-1; clone size: .
CDR3 DNA: TGCGCCAGCAGCTTGGCAGGGGACTATGGCTACACCTTC; CDR3 protein: CASSLAGDYGYTF; J gene: TRBJ1-2; D gene: .; V gene: TRBV5-1; clone size: .
CDR3 DNA: TGCGCCAGCAGCCTCCGGGTAGGGCAAGAGACCCAGTACTTC; CDR3 protein: CASSLRVGQETQYF; J gene: TRBJ2-5; D gene: .; V gene: TRBV5-1; clone size: .
CDR3 DNA: TGTGCCAGCAGCTTGATAGGGGTTGGTGGCTACACCTTC; CDR3 protein: CASSLIGVGGYTF; J gene: TRBJ1-2; D gene: .; V gene: TRBV5-4; clone size: few
CDR3 DNA: TGTGCCAGCAGCTTAGAGAATCTCTCGGGCTACAATGAGCAGTTCTTC; CDR3 protein: CASSLENLSGYNEQFF; J gene: TRBJ2-1; D gene: .; V gene: TRBV7-2; clone size: medium-sized
CDR3 DNA: TGTGCCAGCGGACCGGGACAGGGGGCTGGGGGCTACACCTTC; CDR3 protein: CASGPGQGAGGYTF; J gene: TRBJ1-2; D gene: TRBD1; V gene: TRBV6-1; clone size: large
CDR3 DNA: TGTGCCAGCAGTGAAGAGGACCCCAATACGCAGTATTTT; CDR3 protein: CASSEEDPNTQYF; J gene: TRBJ2-3; D gene: .; V gene: TRBV2; clone size: .
CDR3 DNA: TGTGCCAGCAGTACAAGGACAGGGGGCGCGAGTGAAGCTTTCTTT; CDR3 protein: CASSTRTGGASEAFF; J gene: TRBJ1-1; D gene: TRBD1; V gene: TRBV6-1; clone size: .
CDR3 DNA: TGTGCCAGCAGCTCACGGGAGCGGGGGGGTCAAGAGACCCAGTACTTC; CDR3 protein: CASSSRERGGQETQYF; J gene: TRBJ2-5; D gene: TRBD2; V gene: TRBV11-1; clone size: many
CDR3 DNA: TGTGCCAGCAGGCGGGGGGGCGCGACCTCTCAAGAGACCCAGTACTTC; CDR3 protein: CASRRGGATSQETQYF; J gene: TRBJ2-5; D gene: TRBD2; V gene: TRBV6-2/TRBV6-3; clone size: few
CDR3 DNA: TGTGCCAGCAGCTTGGGGGGACAGGGTCATCAGCCCCAGCATTTT; CDR3 protein: CASSLGGQGHQPQHF; J gene: TRBJ1-5; D gene: TRBD1; V gene: TRBV5-5; clone size: .
CDR3 DNA: TGTGCCAGCAGCGTAGACCACGGACAGGGAGGGATAAGGACCCAGCATTTT; CDR3 protein: CASSVDHGQGGIRTQHF; J gene: TRBJ1-5; D gene: TRBD1; V gene: TRBV9; clone size: once
CDR3 DNA: TGTGCCAGCAGCTTAGAGAACTCTGGGGCCAACGTCCTGACTTTC; CDR3 protein: CASSLENSGANVLTF; J gene: TRBJ2-6; D gene: .; V gene: TRBV11-3; clone size: few
CDR3 DNA: TGTGCCAGTATGTCGGAACGGACCGTGAATCAGCCCCAGCATTTT; CDR3 protein: CASMSERTVNQPQHF; J gene: TRBJ1-5; D gene: .; V gene: TRBV19; clone size: .
CDR3 DNA: TGTGCCAGCAGGGGGGGGAGTTGGGCGTATAACTATGGCTACACCTTC; CDR3 protein: CASRGGSWAYNYGYTF; J gene: TRBJ1-2; D gene: .; V gene: TRBV27; clone size: .
CDR3 DNA: TGTGCCAGCAGTGAAGCGGGTAGGAGCAATCAGCCCCAGCATTTT; CDR3 protein: CASSEAGRSNQPQHF; J gene: TRBJ1-5; D gene: .; V gene: TRBV6-1; clone size: medium-sized
CDR3 DNA: TGTGCCAGCAGTTACCAACCAGCTTTCTTT; CDR3 protein: CASSYQPAFF; J gene: TRBJ1-1; D gene: .; V gene: TRBV6-5; clone size: few
CDR3 DNA: TGTGCCAGCAGTCAGGGGTTTAACTATGGCTACACCTTC; CDR3 protein: CASSQGFNYGYTF; J gene: TRBJ1-2; D gene: .; V gene: TRBV28; clone size: .
CDR3 DNA: TGTGCCAGCAGTGAGGAGTTCGGACAGCTTAGCAATCAGCCCCAGCATTTT; CDR3 protein: CASSEEFGQLSNQPQHF; J gene: TRBJ1-5; D gene: .; V gene: TRBV6-1; clone size: many
CDR3 DNA: TGTGCCAGCAGTGGACCGGGGGGACAAGGGACCCAGTACTTC; CDR3 protein: CASSGPGGQGTQYF; J gene: TRBJ2-5; D gene: .; V gene: TRBV2; clone size: .
CDR3 DNA: TGTGCCAGCAGCTTAACTCGGGACTATGGGGACGAGCAGTACTTC; CDR3 protein: CASSLTRDYGDEQYF; J gene: TRBJ2-7; D gene: TRBD2; V gene: TRBV7-8; clone size: medium-sized
CDR3 DNA: TGCGCCAGCAGAAGAGGACTCCAGGGGATAGGGGGCTACACCTTC; CDR3 protein: CASRRGLQGIGGYTF; J gene: TRBJ1-2; D gene: .; V gene: TRBV10-2; clone size: .
CDR3 DNA: TGTGCCAGCACGAGGCGAACTGACGCTTTCTTT; CDR3 protein: CASTRRTDAFF; J gene: TRBJ1-1; D gene: .; V gene: TRBV6-1; clone size: .
CDR3 DNA: TGTGCCAGCAGCCATACCTTCGGTCTAGCTATGTACGAGCAGTACTTC; CDR3 protein: CASSHTFGLAMYEQYF; J gene: TRBJ2-7; D gene: .; V gene: TRBV4-2; clone size: once
CDR3 DNA: TGTGCCAGCAGTTACTCGGGCCAAGGGTCCCTCCACTTT; CDR3 protein: CASSYSGQGSLHF; J gene: TRBJ1-6; D gene: .; V gene: TRBV6-2/TRBV6-3; clone size: .
CDR3 DNA: TGTGCCAGCAGCCCCATCGACAGGGGGCCTCAGCCCCAGCATTTT; CDR3 protein: CASSPIDRGPQPQHF; J gene: TRBJ1-5; D gene: TRBD1; V gene: TRBV7-9; clone size: medium-sized
CDR3 DNA: TGTGCCAGCAGTTCTGGGCAGGGATTACTCACCGGGGAGCTGTTTTTT; CDR3 protein: CASSSGQGLLTGELFF; J gene: TRBJ2-2; D gene: .; V gene: TRBV6-5; clone size: .
CDR3 DNA: TGCAGTGCTACTCCGGGGGACCGGGGCAATCAGCCCCAGCATTTT; CDR3 protein: CSATPGDRGNQPQHF; J gene: TRBJ1-5; D gene: .; V gene: TRBV20-1; clone size: medium-sized
CDR3 DNA: TGTGCCAGTAGTGCGGGACACCCGTCCTTTTATGGCTACACCTTC; CDR3 protein: CASSAGHPSFYGYTF; J gene: TRBJ1-2; D gene: .; V gene: TRBV19; clone size: .
CDR3 DNA: TGTGCCAGCAGCCAGCCTAAAACAGGGCTACCCTACGAGCAGTACTTC; CDR3 protein: CASSQPKTGLPYEQYF; J gene: TRBJ2-7; D gene: .; V gene: TRBV25-1; clone size: .
CDR3 DNA: TGTGCCAGCAGCGTGACTGGGAGCTCCTACGAGCAGTACTTC; CDR3 protein: CASSVTGSSYEQYF; J gene: TRBJ2-7; D gene: .; V gene: TRBV7-2; clone size: medium-sized
CDR3 DNA: TGTGCCAGCTTGGGGTGGACCGGGGAGCTGTTTTTT; CDR3 protein: CASLGWTGELFF; J gene: TRBJ2-2; D gene: .; V gene: TRBV2; clone size: .
CDR3 DNA: TGTGCCAGCAGCGCGGACAAAGCCCCCTATGGCTACACCTTC; CDR3 protein: CASSADKAPYGYTF; J gene: TRBJ1-2; D gene: .; V gene: TRBV6-1; clone size: .
CDR3 DNA: TGTGCCAGCAGTCCGCAGGGACAGCTAAGCAATGAGCAGTTCTTC; CDR3 protein: CASSPQGQLSNEQFF; J gene: TRBJ2-1; D gene: TRBD1; V gene: TRBV12-3/TRBV12-4; clone size: .
CDR3 DNA: TGTGCCAGCAGCAAAGTGAGGGCACCTAGCACAGATACGCAGTATTTT; CDR3 protein: CASSKVRAPSTDTQYF; J gene: TRBJ2-3; D gene: .; V gene: TRBV21-1; clone size: .